This TCR beta chain emerged from a study of blood T cell repertoires in COVID-19 (dated by TCRdb to between 2020 and 2021). The study in broad terms: Samples covering the acute and convalescent phases of COVID-19 were provided by collaborators in the United States, Italy and Spain. The prospective study material was composed of cDNA or gDNA derived from T cells, B-cell-depleted T cells, or PBMCs. Subjects who had been exposed to COVID-19, were actively infected with it, or had recovered from it provided the deeply sampled blood TCRbeta repertoires that made up the dataset. The repertoires were released in a freely available public database intended as a resource for research on the immune response to SARS-CoV-2. The samples were drawn from two sources: the first 160 participants of the ongoing ImmuneRACE study, and over 950 subjects contributed by 6 global collaborators. Nearly every sample came with metadata listing a de-identified subject ID, COVID-19 status, age in years and sex. Where available, HLA class I and class II types were taken from metadata supplied by the sample provider and were not determined by assay-based typing. What the authors observed across the whole study: How much clinical and demographic metadata was included differed by source and by participant, and the metadata was provided uncurated.

Worth noting for this clone: What this receptor recognizes is not known. Base qualities are not recorded, but no much larger clone differs from it by a single base.

V trim: 5 bases; J trim: 1 base; unmatched bases: 8. Sequences MDHEN (CDR1) and SYDVKM (CDR2) are obtained from the germline V gene. Counted from cysteine to phenylalanine, this CDR3 has 16 amino acids. The read is trimmed to its CDR3 DNA, 48 bases read in frame from base 1. TCRbeta CDR3 regions were amplified from genomic DNA using the immunoSEQ Assay, a bias-controlled multiplex PCR. Per the original workflow: The number of nucleated cells in each sample was estimated by amplification of reference gene primers within the assay. To quantify the absolute abundance of each unique TCRbeta CDR3 rearrangement, sequence reads were collapsed and filtered. Productive Simpson clonality was computed per sample as the square root of Simpson's diversity index over productive rearrangements. The immuneACCESS repertoire file appears here via TCRdb, limited to in-frame rearrangements. These files lack a portion of the clones; in checked studies, under half of the deficit traces to unresolved V genes, and the cause of the others is not known. That table gives V, J and clone size, and the DNA gave D and trimming. This sample has thousands of clones in its table, and less than 85% of those were observed once. The ten largest make up roughly 32% of the sample.

The collaborating institutions used their own protocols to collect whole blood in K2EDTA tubes. Collaborator samples were shipped for TCRbeta analysis as frozen whole blood, isolated PBMCs, or DNA extracted from either sample type. This receptor was obtained from a human donor in a cohort sampled during active COVID-19. Specimen: peripheral blood. The sequence is built from TRBV28 and TRBJ2-5, with 9 bases matching TRBD1. The CDR3 here reads CASSALGTGPQETQYF. The nucleotides are TGTGCCAGCAGTGCTCTCGGGACAGGGCCCCAAGAGACCCAGTACTTC.